The T cell receptor (beta chain) described here comes from a study of CD8 T cells in ankylosing spondylitis. Points from the study as a whole: A TCR beta motif of eight highly homologous variants appeared characteristic of ankylosing spondylitis blood. Significant enrichment of disease-linked clones was reported in matched ankylosing spondylitis synovial fluid.

This CDR3 is 15 amino acids long. Germline V CDR1 and CDR2: DFQATT, SNEGSKA (reference sequence). Trimming at V came to 2 bases and at J to 5 bases, leaving 8 bases not matched to a gene. Scientists made TCR beta libraries using quantitative 5'-RACE with molecular barcodes. TCRdb itself ran the 5' RACE reads through MiXCR, one entry per CDR3 protein. The table includes around 890,000 distinct CDR3 sequences, about an eighth detected once. At least ten counts were recorded for this clonotype. Its antigen remains unidentified. The TCR sequence derives from a male donor with ankylosing spondylitis. The rearrangement joins TRBV20-1 to TRBJ2-3; TRBD1 agrees at 9 bases. Source material: blood, either unsorted or a sorted T cell fraction (not recorded which). The CDR3 protein is CSARTDRGVGDTQYF. CDR3 DNA sequence: TGCAGTGCTAGAACCGACAGGGGGGTTGGAGATACGCAGTATTTT.